This TCR beta chain was recovered during a study of vaccination effects on CD4 cells after COVID-19. Remarks on this clone: Its cognate antigen is unknown.

The CDR3 has 12 amino acids. Germline V lookup: CDR1 MNHEY, CDR2 SVGAGI. The V end was cut by 8 bases, the J end by 5 bases, with 10 bases between. Culturing for more than 9 days preceded CD4+ T cell isolation. This person's SARS-CoV-2 infection, confirmed by PCR, occurred between March and December 2020. TCRdb's table, derived via immunoSEQ multiplex PCR, lists solely in-frame clones and lacks some. The repertoire has about 46,000 clones, around 76% of them found once; the top ten carry around 7.9%. The specimen was CD4+ T cells from PBMCs cultured without peptide, collected before COVID-19 vaccination. The chain uses TRBV6-5 and TRBJ1-3; no reliable D call. The receptor was derived from a human donor who had a prior SARS-CoV-2 infection. CDR3 DNA sequence: TGTGCCAGCGAGAAGGCAAGAAACACCATATATTTT. The encoded protein is CASEKARNTIYF.